The entry below describes one TCR beta chain. The antigen is undetermined. The CDR3 has 16 residues. V was cut by 4 bases and J by 3 bases, with 17 bases left in between. Germline V CDR1 and CDR2: MNHNS, SASEGT. This specimen comes from a study of a mutant IDH1 vaccine in newly diagnosed glioma. About the research overall: Mean patient age was around 40 years; approximately 62% were male and roughly 38% female.

The time point here: week 23, last vaccination. All doses held 300 ug of mutant IDH1 20-mer peptide, with topical imiquimod. Sequenced by immunoSEQ multiplex PCR; TCRdb stores in-frame clones only, minus some. Seen here are about 43,000 clones, approximately 84% observed once, and the top ten hold about 2.5%. The rearrangement uses TRBV6-1 and TRBJ2-3, with a weak D call TRBD2 (5 bases). Sequencing used PBMCs, obtained from a glioma patient whose treatment included an IDH1 peptide vaccine. The TCR was taken from a woman between 18 and 29 years old with glioma. Some clones in this sample may be carry-over from other donors' samples. Written as DNA, the CDR3 is TGTGCCAGCAGTGGGGCCGGTACTAGTCGGACAGATACGCAGTATTTT. Protein sequence: CASSGAGTSRTDTQYF.